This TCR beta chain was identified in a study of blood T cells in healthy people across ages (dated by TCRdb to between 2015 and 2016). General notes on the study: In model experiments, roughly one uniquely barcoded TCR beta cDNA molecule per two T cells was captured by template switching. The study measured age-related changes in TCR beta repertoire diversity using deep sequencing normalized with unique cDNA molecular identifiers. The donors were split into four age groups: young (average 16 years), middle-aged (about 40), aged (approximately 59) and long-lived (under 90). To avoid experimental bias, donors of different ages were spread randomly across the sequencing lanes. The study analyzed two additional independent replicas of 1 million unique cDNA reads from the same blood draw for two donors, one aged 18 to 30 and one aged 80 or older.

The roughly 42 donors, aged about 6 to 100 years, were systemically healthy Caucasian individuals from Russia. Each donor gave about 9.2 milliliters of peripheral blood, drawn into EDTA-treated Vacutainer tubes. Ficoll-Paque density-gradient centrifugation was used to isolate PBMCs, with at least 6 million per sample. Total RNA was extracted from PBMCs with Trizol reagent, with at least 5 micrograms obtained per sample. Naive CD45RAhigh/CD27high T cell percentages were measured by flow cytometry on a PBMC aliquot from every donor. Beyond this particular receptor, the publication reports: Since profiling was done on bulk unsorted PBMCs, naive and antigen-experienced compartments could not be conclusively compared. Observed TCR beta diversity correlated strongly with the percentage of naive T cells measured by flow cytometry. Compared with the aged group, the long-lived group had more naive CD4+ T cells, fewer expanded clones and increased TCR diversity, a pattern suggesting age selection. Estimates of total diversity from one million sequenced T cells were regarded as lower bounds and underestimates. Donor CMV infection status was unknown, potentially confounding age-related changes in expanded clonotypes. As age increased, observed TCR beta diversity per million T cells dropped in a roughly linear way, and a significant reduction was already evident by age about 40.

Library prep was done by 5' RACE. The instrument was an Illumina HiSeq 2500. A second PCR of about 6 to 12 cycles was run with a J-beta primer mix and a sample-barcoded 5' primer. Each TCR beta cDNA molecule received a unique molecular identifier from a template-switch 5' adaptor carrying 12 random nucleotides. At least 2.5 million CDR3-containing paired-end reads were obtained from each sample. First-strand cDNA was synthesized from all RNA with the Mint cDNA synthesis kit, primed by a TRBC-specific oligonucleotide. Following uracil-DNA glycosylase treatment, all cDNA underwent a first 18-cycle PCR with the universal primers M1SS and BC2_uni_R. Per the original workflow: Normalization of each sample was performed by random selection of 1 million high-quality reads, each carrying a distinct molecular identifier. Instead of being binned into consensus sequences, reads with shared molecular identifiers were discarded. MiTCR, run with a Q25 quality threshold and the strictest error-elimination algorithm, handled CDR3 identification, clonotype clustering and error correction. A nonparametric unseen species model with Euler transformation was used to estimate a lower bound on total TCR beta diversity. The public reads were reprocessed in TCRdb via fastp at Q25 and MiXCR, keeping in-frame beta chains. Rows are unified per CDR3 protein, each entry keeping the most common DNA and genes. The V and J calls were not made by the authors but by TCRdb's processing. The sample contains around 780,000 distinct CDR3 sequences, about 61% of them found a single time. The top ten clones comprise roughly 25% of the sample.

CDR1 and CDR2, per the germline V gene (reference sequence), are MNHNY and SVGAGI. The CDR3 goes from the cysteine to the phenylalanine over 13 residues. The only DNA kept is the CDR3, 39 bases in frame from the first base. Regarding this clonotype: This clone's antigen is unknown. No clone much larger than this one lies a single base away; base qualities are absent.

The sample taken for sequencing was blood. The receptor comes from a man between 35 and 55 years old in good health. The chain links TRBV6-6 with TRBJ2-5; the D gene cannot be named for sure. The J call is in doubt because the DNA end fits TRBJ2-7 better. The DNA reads TGTGCCAGCAGCCAATCGACCTCCTACGAGCAGTACTTC. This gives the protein CASSQSTSYEQYF.